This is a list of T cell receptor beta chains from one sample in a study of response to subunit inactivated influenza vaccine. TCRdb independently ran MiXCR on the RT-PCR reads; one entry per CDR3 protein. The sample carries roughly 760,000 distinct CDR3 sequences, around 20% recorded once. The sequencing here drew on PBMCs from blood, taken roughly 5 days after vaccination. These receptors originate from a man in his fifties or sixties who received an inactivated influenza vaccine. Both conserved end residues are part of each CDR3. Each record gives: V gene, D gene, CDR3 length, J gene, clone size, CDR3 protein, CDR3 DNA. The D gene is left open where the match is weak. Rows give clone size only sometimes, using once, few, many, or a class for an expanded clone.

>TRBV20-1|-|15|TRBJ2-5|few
CSARKAQKVQETQYF
TGCAGTGCAAGGAAGGCACAGAAAGTCCAAGAGACCCAGTACTTC
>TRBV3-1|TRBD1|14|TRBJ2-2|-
CASSQRQGSGELFF
TGTGCCAGCAGCCAAAGACAGGGTTCCGGGGAGCTGTTTTTT
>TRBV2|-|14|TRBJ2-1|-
CASSVAAGHNEQFF
TGTGCCAGCAGTGTCGCTGCGGGACACAATGAGCAGTTCTTC
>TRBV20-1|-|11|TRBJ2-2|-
CSAGRAGELFF
TGCAGTGCTGGTCGGGCGGGAGAGCTGTTTTTT
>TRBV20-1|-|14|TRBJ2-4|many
CSARGSESKNIQYF
TGCAGTGCTAGAGGGTCGGAGAGTAAAAACATTCAGTACTTC
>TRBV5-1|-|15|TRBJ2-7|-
CASSLEPRSTYEQYF
TGCGCCAGCAGCTTGGAACCAAGGAGCACCTACGAGCAGTACTTC
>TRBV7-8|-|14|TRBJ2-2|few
CASRLGWGTGELFF
TGTGCCAGCAGGCTAGGGTGGGGGACCGGGGAGCTGTTTTTT
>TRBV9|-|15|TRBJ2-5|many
CASSPVHGSFETQYF
TGTGCCAGCAGCCCCGTACACGGGAGTTTTGAGACCCAGTACTTC
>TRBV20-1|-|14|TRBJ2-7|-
CSARGAESSYEQYF
TGCAGTGCCAGGGGAGCGGAAAGCTCCTACGAGCAGTACTTC
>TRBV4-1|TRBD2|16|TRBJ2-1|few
CASSHRGLAGGNEQFF
TGCGCCAGCAGCCATAGGGGACTAGCGGGTGGGAATGAGCAGTTCTTC
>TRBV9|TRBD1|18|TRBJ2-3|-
CASPSRPLGTAYNDTQYF
TGTGCCAGTCCCTCACGTCCTCTCGGGACAGCGTATAATGACACGCAGTATTTT
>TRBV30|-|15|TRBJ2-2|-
CAWSYRTGRGGELFF
TGTGCCTGGAGCTATAGGACCGGCCGTGGCGGGGAGCTGTTTTTT
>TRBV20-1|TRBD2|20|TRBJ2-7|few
CSARESSLGSGTSPTYEQYF
TGCAGTGCTAGAGAGTCTTCGCTCGGGTCCGGGACTAGCCCCACCTACGAGCAGTACTTC
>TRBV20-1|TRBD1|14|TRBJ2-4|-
CSAISPQGMDIQYF
TGCAGTGCCATTAGCCCACAGGGGATGGACATTCAGTACTTC
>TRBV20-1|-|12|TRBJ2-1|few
CSASPGSNEQFF
TGCAGTGCTAGTCCAGGGAGCAATGAGCAGTTCTTC
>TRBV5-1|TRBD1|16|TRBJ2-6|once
CASSIQGANGANVLTF
TGCGCCAGCAGCATACAGGGGGCGAATGGGGCCAACGTCCTGACTTTC
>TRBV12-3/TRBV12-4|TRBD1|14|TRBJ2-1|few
CASSSSQGYNEQFF
TGTGCCAGCAGCTCTTCACAGGGGTACAATGAGCAGTTCTTC
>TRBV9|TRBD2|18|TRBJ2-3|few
CASSVKARTSGGTDTQYF
TGTGCCAGCAGCGTAAAGGCCCGGACTAGCGGGGGTACAGATACGCAGTATTTT
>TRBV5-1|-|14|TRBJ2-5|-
CASSLPPRGETQYF
TGCGCCAGCAGCTTGCCGCCCCGAGGGGAGACCCAGTACTTC
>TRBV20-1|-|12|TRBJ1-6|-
CSAKGPNSPLHF
TGCAGTGCTAAGGGACCGAATTCACCCCTCCACTTT
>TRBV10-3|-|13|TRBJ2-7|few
CAIRGGDYYEQYF
TGTGCCATCAGGGGGGGAGACTATTACGAGCAGTACTTC
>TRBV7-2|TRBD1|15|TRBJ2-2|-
CASTPGGTNTGELFF
TGTGCCAGCACTCCAGGGGGTACGAACACCGGGGAGCTGTTTTTT
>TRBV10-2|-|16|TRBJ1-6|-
CASSVLVRTQNSPLHF
TGCGCCAGCAGTGTCTTAGTGCGAACACAAAATTCACCCCTCCACTTT
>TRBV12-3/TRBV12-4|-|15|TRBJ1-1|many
CASSFPGGLNTEAFF
TGTGCCAGCAGTTTCCCGGGAGGGCTGAACACTGAAGCTTTCTTT
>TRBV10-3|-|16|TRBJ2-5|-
CAISESIGGETKTQYF
TGTGCCATCAGTGAGTCGATAGGGGGGGAGACAAAGACCCAGTACTTC
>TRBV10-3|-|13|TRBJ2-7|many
CAISEGGSYEQYF
TGTGCCATCAGTGAAGGCGGAAGCTACGAGCAGTACTTC
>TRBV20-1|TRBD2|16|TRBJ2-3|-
CSANPGSAGGIDTQYF
TGCAGTGCTAATCCCGGATCGGCGGGGGGGATAGATACGCAGTATTTT
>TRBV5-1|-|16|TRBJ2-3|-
CASSLQGWPGTDTQYF
TGCGCCAGCAGCTTGCAGGGGTGGCCTGGAACAGATACGCAGTATTTT
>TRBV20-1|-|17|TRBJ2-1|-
CSARDSFDPNHLNEQFF
TGCAGTGCTAGAGATTCTTTCGACCCGAATCATCTCAATGAGCAGTTCTTC
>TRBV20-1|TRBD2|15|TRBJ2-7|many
CSAEFGTSGSYEQYF
TGCAGTGCTGAATTCGGGACTAGCGGGAGCTACGAGCAGTACTTC
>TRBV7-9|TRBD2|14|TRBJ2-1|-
CASSLGLATNEQFF
TGTGCCAGCAGCTTAGGACTAGCGACCAATGAGCAGTTCTTC
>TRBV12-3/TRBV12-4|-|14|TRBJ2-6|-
CASSWGGGANVLTF
TGTGCCAGCAGTTGGGGAGGCGGGGCCAACGTCCTGACTTTC
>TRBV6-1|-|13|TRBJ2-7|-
CASSRTQSYEQYF
TGTGCCAGCAGTCGAACCCAAAGCTACGAGCAGTACTTC
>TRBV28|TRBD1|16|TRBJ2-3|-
CASSKPRTGGTDTQYF
TGTGCCAGCAGTAAACCCCGGACAGGGGGCACAGATACGCAGTATTTT
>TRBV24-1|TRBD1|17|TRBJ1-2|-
CATSDRSGQGSSYGYTF
TGTGCCACCAGTGATCGATCGGGACAGGGGAGCTCCTATGGCTACACCTTC
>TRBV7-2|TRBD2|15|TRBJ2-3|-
CASSRQRGSTDTQYF
TGTGCCAGCAGCAGGCAGCGGGGAAGCACAGATACGCAGTATTTT
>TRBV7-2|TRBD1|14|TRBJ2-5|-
CASNQQGAQETQYF
TGTGCCAGCAACCAACAGGGGGCTCAAGAGACCCAGTACTTC
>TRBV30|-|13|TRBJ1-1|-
CAWNWNWGTEAFF
TGTGCCTGGAACTGGAATTGGGGCACTGAAGCTTTCTTT
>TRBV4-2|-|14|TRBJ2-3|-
CASSQVEGTDTQYF
TGTGCCAGCAGCCAAGTAGAAGGCACAGATACGCAGTATTTT
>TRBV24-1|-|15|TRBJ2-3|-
CATSDVTGATDTQYF
TGTGCCACCAGTGACGTCACCGGGGCCACAGATACGCAGTATTTT
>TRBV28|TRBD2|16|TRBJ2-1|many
CASSTLAAIPRNEQFF
TGTGCCAGCAGCACGCTAGCGGCCATACCTCGGAATGAGCAGTTCTTC
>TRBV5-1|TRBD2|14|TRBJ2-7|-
CASSSLTSVNEQYF
TGCGCCAGCAGCTCCCTGACTAGCGTCAACGAGCAGTACTTC
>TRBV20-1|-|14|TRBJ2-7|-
CSAKRSGTTYEQYF
TGCAGTGCTAAGAGGTCAGGGACAACCTACGAGCAGTACTTC
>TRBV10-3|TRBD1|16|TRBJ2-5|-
CAISDVPGTVQETQYF
TGTGCCATCAGTGATGTTCCGGGGACAGTGCAAGAGACCCAGTACTTC
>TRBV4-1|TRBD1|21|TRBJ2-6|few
CASSQNSFRDRGFSGANVLTF
TGCGCCAGCAGCCAGAATTCTTTCCGGGACAGGGGCTTCTCTGGGGCCAACGTCCTGACTTTC
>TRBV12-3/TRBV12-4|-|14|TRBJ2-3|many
CASSLTSSTDTQYF
TGTGCCAGCAGTTTGACTAGTTCCACAGATACGCAGTATTTT
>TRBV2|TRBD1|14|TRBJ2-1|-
CASSRDGQGNEQFF
TGTGCCAGCAGCCGAGACGGACAGGGCAATGAGCAGTTCTTC
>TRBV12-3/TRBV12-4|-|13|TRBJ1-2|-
CASSLFGIGGYTF
TGTGCCAGCAGTTTATTCGGCATTGGAGGCTACACCTTC
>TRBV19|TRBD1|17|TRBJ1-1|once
CASSMKGTGVLTTEAFF
TGTGCCAGTAGTATGAAGGGGACAGGCGTCTTGACAACTGAAGCTTTCTTT
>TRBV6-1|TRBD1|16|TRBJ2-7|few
CASSPTKGQSSYEQYF
TGTGCCAGCAGCCCTACGAAGGGACAGAGCTCCTACGAGCAGTACTTC
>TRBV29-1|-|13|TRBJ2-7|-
CSTPKGNSQEQYF
TGCAGTACCCCGAAGGGTAATTCCCAAGAGCAGTACTTC
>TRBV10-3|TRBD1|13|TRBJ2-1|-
CAITGQGYDEQFF
TGTGCCATCACGGGACAGGGGTACGATGAGCAGTTCTTC
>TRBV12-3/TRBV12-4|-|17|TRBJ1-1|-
CASSPRQPGHLNTEAFF
TGTGCCAGCAGTCCGCGTCAACCGGGACACCTGAACACTGAAGCTTTCTTT
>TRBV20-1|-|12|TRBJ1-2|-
CSATGLIYGYTF
TGCAGTGCTACGGGGCTCATCTATGGCTACACCTTC
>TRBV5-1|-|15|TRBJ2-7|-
CASSFSTTGGYEQYF
TGCGCCAGCAGCTTTAGTACAACCGGGGGCTACGAGCAGTACTTC
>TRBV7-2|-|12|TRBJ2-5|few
CASSAGLETQYF
TGTGCCAGCAGCGCCGGGCTGGAGACCCAGTACTTC
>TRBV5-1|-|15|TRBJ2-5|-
CASSLAVGHQETQYF
TGCGCCAGCAGCTTGGCTGTGGGACACCAAGAGACCCAGTACTTC